A single sample gave rise to the 10 T cell receptor beta chains below, sequenced in a study of post-analysis software for immune sequencing data. Study-wide points: Patients carried several TRBV segments more frequently than controls did, and TRBV5-6, TRBV5-1 and TRBV20-1 were among them.

What these receptors recognize is not known. TCR beta cDNA libraries had unique molecular identifiers. TCRdb reprocessed the PCR reads via MiXCR and lists one record per CDR3 protein. This repertoire shows some 240,000 distinct CDR3 sequences, around 34% found once; its top ten account for more than 4%. Sequenced material: blood. These receptor sequences come from a girl aged 5 to 17 with multiple sclerosis.

This clonotype was seen many times. The chain combines TRBV3-1 with TRBJ2-1; TRBD2 agrees at 7 bases. Germline V CDR1 and CDR2: LGHDT, YNNKEL (reference sequence). The junction had 5 bases not matched to a gene; V was cut back by 0 bases and J by 6 bases. This CDR3 spans 15 amino acids. CDR3 loop: CASSQEVTGGNEQFF. Written as DNA, the CDR3 is TGTGCCAGCAGCCAAGAGGTCACGGGGGGCAATGAGCAGTTCTTC.

The table lists this clonotype with a few counts. The chain recombines TRBV7-2 with TRBJ2-1; 7 bases align to TRBD1. The junction had 9 bases not matched to a gene; V was cut back by 4 bases and J by 3 bases. The germline V gene has CDR1 SGHTA and CDR2 FQGNSA. The CDR3 totals 16 residues. This CDR3 is CASSSAGTAIYNEQFF. In DNA form, the CDR3 reads TGTGCCAGCAGCTCCGCCGGGACAGCGATCTACAATGAGCAGTTCTTC.

As regards this clonotype: The junction shows a germline mismatch at one end, possibly a read error. The chain has TRBV29-1 and TRBJ2-3; D is unclear. This CDR3 spans 15 amino acids. In germline, CDR1 is SQVTM, CDR2 ANQGSEA. Here the CDR3 reads CSVERTLSGTDAQYF. In nucleotides, the CDR3 is TGCAGCGTTGAACGGACCCTAAGTGGCACAGATGCGCAGTATTTT.

This clonotype was recorded a few times. This chain uses TRBV4-1 with TRBJ2-4; the D is unclear. The DNA end is a closer match to TRBJ2-7, so the J assignment may be wrong. This CDR3 has 14 amino acids. Germline lookup yields CDR1 MGHRA and CDR2 YSYEKL. The CDR3 reads CASSQDPDVYEQYF. The CDR3 nucleotides are TGCGCCAGCAGCCAAGATCCCGACGTTTACGAGCAGTACTTC.

This clonotype was counted ten times or more. The chain has TRBV24-1 and TRBJ2-1; D possibly corresponds to TRBD2 (5 bases). CDR1 KGHDR and CDR2 SFDVKD come from the germline V gene. The V end was cut by 2 bases, the J end by 2 bases, with 15 bases between. The CDR3 is 17 residues long. CDR3 sequence (DNA): TGTGCCACCAGTGATTCAGAGGGTCTTCGTACCTACAATGAGCAGTTCTTC. It codes for CATSDSEGLRTYNEQFF.

This clonotype has a handful of counts. The CDR3 reads CSATYLLGASGRGDTQYF. CDR3 DNA: TGCAGTGCTACCTACTTACTTGGGGCTAGCGGGAGAGGGGATACGCAGTATTTT. The chain uses TRBV20-1 and TRBJ2-3; 10 bases are shared with TRBD2. With V trimmed by 4 bases and J by 6 bases, 19 bases remained unmatched. Germline CDR1 and CDR2: DFQATT and SNEGSKA (reference sequence). The CDR3 is 18 amino acids.

This clonotype came up many times. The chain couples TRBV7-3 to TRBJ2-6, with 8 bases fitting TRBD1. The CDR3 sequence is 17 residues long. Germline CDR1 and CDR2: SGHTA and FQGTGA. Unmatched junction bases numbered 7, after V lost 2 bases and J lost 4 bases. The CDR3 DNA sequence: TGTGCCAGCAGCTTACAACGGACAGGGACCGGGGCCAACGTCCTGACTTTC. Protein product: CASSLQRTGTGANVLTF.

This clonotype was seen a few times. The chain links TRBV2 to TRBJ2-5, with 7 positions matching TRBD1. The J call may be mistaken, given a closer DNA end match to TRBJ2-7. This CDR3 has 12 residues. Germline assignment: CDR1 SNHLY and CDR2 FYNNEI. CDR3 in amino acids: CASIRGPTEQYF. The CDR3 DNA reads TGTGCCAGCATAAGGGGGCCTACCGAGCAGTACTTC.

This clonotype was picked up a small number of times. CDR3: CASSQVLGGNTEAFF. The CDR3 DNA is TGTGCCAGCAGCCAGGTCCTCGGGGGGAACACTGAAGCTTTCTTT. The chain uses TRBV5-6 and TRBJ1-1; a possible D gene is TRBD1 (5 bases). Germline V lookup: CDR1 SGHDT, CDR2 YYEEEE. This CDR3 is 15 amino acids long. Trimming took 4 bases from V and 1 from J, leaving 14 bases between them.

The table lists this clonotype with a few counts. The V call is TRBV6-5, the J call TRBJ2-5; either TRBD1 or TRBD2 may fit D (5 bases each). There are 14 residues in the CDR3. Germline V gene sequence: CDR1 MNHEY, CDR2 SVGAGI. V dropped 6 bases and J dropped 11 bases, with 22 bases sitting between them. CDR3 in DNA: TGTGCCAGCAGCCGTTCCGTCCGGGGCAATGAGCAGTACTTC. It encodes CASSRSVRGNEQYF.